One and the same sample provided the 30 T cell receptor beta chains below, sequenced in a study of immune characterization of retroperitoneal liposarcoma. TCRdb fed the PCR reads into MiXCR, producing one record per CDR3 protein. This table holds about 8,200 distinct CDR3 sequences, 35% to 50% found once. Sequencing was carried out using tumor tissue. These receptors came from a male donor with retroperitoneal liposarcoma.

This clonotype has more than one count but fewer than ten. The chain is built from TRBV27 and TRBJ2-1, with 10 positions matching TRBD2. This CDR3 has 16 amino acids. Germline CDR1 reads MNHEY; CDR2 reads SMNVEV (reference sequence). J lost 7 bases, V lost 8 bases, and 14 bases had no gene match. The CDR3 coding sequence is TGTGCCAGCCTACGGTTAGGTAGCGGGGGGACGAATGAGCAGTTCTTC. As protein: CASLRLGSGGTNEQFF.

This clonotype was detected only a few times. The rearrangement joins TRBV6-1 to TRBJ2-5; tentative D call: TRBD2 (5 bases). The J call may be faulty, since TRBJ2-7 better matches the DNA end. This CDR3 is 15 amino acids long. Looked up from germline, CDR1 is MNHNS and CDR2 is SASEGT. CDR3 amino acids: CASSLPHGMTYEQYF. CDR3 bases: TGTGCCAGCAGTCTTCCCCACGGGATGACCTACGAGCAGTACTTC.

The sample holds one count of this clonotype. V and J are TRBV6-2 or TRBV6-3 and TRBJ2-2; TRBD1 might be the D (5 bases). From germline, CDR1 is MNHEY and CDR2 SVGEGT. V lost 6 bases to trimming and J lost 2 bases, with 13 bases between them. This CDR3 is built from 15 residues. As DNA, the CDR3 is TGTGCCAGCAGCTTAGGTGACAGCAACACCGGGGAGCTGTTTTTT. Its translation: CASSLGDSNTGELFF.

V and J are TRBV27 and TRBJ2-1, with 13 bases that match TRBD2. From germline, CDR1 is MNHEY and CDR2 SMNVEV (reference sequence). J lost 8 bases, V lost 6 bases, and 4 bases had no gene match. The CDR3 covers 14 residues. DNA of the CDR3: TGTGCCAGCAGGAGACTAGCGGGGGGCGATGAGCAGTTCTTC. It encodes CASRRLAGGDEQFF.

Sample share makes this clonotype medium-sized. This chain connects TRBV6-1 to TRBJ2-3; 10 positions agree with TRBD1. In germline, CDR1 is MNHNS, CDR2 SASEGT. J gave up 2 bases and V 6 bases, and 8 bases lay outside the gene matches. This CDR3 has 16 residues. CDR3 DNA: TGTGCCAGCAGCCCCGGACAGGGGGGCTACACAGATACGCAGTATTTT. Encoded protein: CASSPGQGGYTDTQYF.

V and J are TRBV25-1 and TRBJ2-1; D possibly corresponds to TRBD1 (9 bases). The germline CDR1 and CDR2 sequences are MGHDK and SYGVNS. This CDR3 is 16 amino acids long. V lost 6 bases, J lost 13 bases, and 28 bases lay in between. For the CDR3, the DNA is TGTGCCAGCAGAGTGAATAGCGGGACAGGGCAAGAGACCCAGTTCTTC. This encodes CASRVNSGTGQETQFF.

V gene TRBV6-1 combines with J gene TRBJ2-1; TRBD1 matches at 11 bases. TRBJ2-7 explains the end of the DNA better; the J call may be wrong. Germline V lookup: CDR1 MNHNS, CDR2 SASEGT. The CDR3 runs to 17 residues. CDR3 region: CASRGTGGAPMTYEQYF. In DNA, the CDR3 is TGTGCCAGCAGAGGGACAGGGGGAGCTCCGATGACCTACGAGCAGTACTTC.

By sample fraction, this clonotype is medium-sized. This CDR3 is CASSPSSTYNEQYF. In DNA form, the CDR3 reads TGTGCCAGCAGTCCCTCGTCAACCTACAATGAGCAGTACTTC. The rearrangement links TRBV6-1 to TRBJ2-1, with D unresolved. The DNA end lines up better with TRBJ2-7; the J call may be wrong. This CDR3 spans 14 amino acids. Germline CDR1 is MNHNS and CDR2 is SASEGT.

This clonotype is labeled medium-sized. CDR3 bases: TGTGCCAGCAGCTTGGGGACTAGGAAAGAGACCCAGTACTTC. It is translated as CASSLGTRKETQYF. J is TRBJ2-5 and V is TRBV7-2; 8 nucleotides line up with TRBD2. Germline V gene data show CDR1 as SGHTA and CDR2 as FQGNSA. V was clipped by 3 bases and J by 3 bases; unmatched bases: 3. The CDR3 runs to 14 residues.

This clonotype occurred a few times. This chain uses TRBV12-3 or TRBV12-4 with TRBJ2-5, with TRBD2 identical over 14 bases. This CDR3 is built from 16 residues. After removal of 5 bases from V and 11 bases from J, the junction contained 13 bases not matched to a gene. The CDR3 loop is CASSAGTSGGLREQYF. CDR3 DNA: TGTGCCAGCAGTGCCGGGACTAGCGGGGGCCTTAGGGAGCAGTACTTC.

Sample share makes this clonotype medium-sized. J is TRBJ1-6 and V is TRBV6-1, with 7 nucleotides matching TRBD1. With V trimmed by 7 bases and J by 4 bases, 10 bases remained unmatched. The CDR3 loop spans 16 amino acids. The germline CDR1 and CDR2 sequences are MNHNS and SASEGT. CDR3 loop: CASTTVGQRYNSPLHF. CDR3 DNA: TGTGCCAGCACCACTGTGGGACAGCGATATAATTCACCCCTCCACTTT.

The chain uses TRBV6-6 and TRBJ2-1; 7 positions agree with TRBD1. The better agreement between TRBJ2-5 and the DNA end casts doubt on the J call. Germline V gives CDR1 MNHNY, CDR2 SVGAGI (reference sequence). This CDR3 comprises 18 residues. CDR3 sequence (DNA): TGTGCCAGCAGTTACTCAATTAACGACAGGGTCGTCCGAGGGACCCAGTACTTC. It codes for CASSYSINDRVVRGTQYF.

Within the sample, this clonotype is medium-sized. The rearrangement uses TRBV12-3 or TRBV12-4 and TRBJ2-1; 10 positions agree with TRBD1. The J call may be wrong; the DNA end is better matched by TRBJ2-7. The CDR3 has 19 amino acids. In nucleotides, the CDR3 is TGTGCCAGCAGTTTCCTTTTGACTACCGGACAGGGGGTATACAATGAGCAGTACTTC. This gives the protein CASSFLLTTGQGVYNEQYF.

The chain couples TRBV6-6 to TRBJ2-1; no firm D call. The germline V and J ends were trimmed by 0 bases and 7 bases, with 22 bases remaining between them. Germline loops: CDR1 MNHNY, CDR2 SVGAGI (reference sequence). The CDR3 totals 18 residues. The CDR3 loop is CASSYSFYVGYIWNEQFF. CDR3 in DNA: TGTGCCAGCAGTTACTCATTTTACGTGGGGTATATTTGGAATGAGCAGTTCTTC.

The J gene is TRBJ2-5, the V gene TRBV7-6; no definite D call. The last part of the DNA fits TRBJ2-1 better; the J call may be wrong. Germline V gene data show CDR1 as SGHVS and CDR2 as FNYEAQ. There are 13 residues in the CDR3. The CDR3, as DNA: TGTGCCAGCAGCTTAGGGTACCAAGAGACCCAGTTCTTC. Its protein is CASSLGYQETQFF.

By its share, this clonotype is medium-sized. The rearrangement joins TRBV6-1 to TRBJ2-5, with D hard to call. This CDR3 comprises 14 residues. The V and J ends lost 6 bases and 11 bases respectively, with 22 bases between them. CDR1 and CDR2 from the germline V gene are MNHNS and SASEGT. CDR3 region: CASRSLDAYNEQYF. As DNA, the CDR3 is TGTGCCAGCAGGTCTCTTGACGCGTACAATGAGCAGTACTTC.

This chain uses TRBV27 with TRBJ2-3; 10 bases are shared with TRBD2. The CDR3 spans 17 residues. Germline V CDR1 and CDR2: MNHEY, SMNVEV (reference sequence). Trimming took 0 bases from V and 2 from J; bases not matched to a gene: 5. CDR3 sequence (DNA): TGTGCCAGCAGTTTATCCAGCGGGGGGGCCCCCACAGATACGCAGTATTTT. Protein: CASSLSSGGAPTDTQYF.

The V gene is TRBV6-1, the J gene TRBJ2-3; 10 nucleotides line up with TRBD1. The J call is uncertain, as TRBJ2-2 better fits the DNA end. Germline V gene data show CDR1 as MNHNS and CDR2 as SASEGT. There are 16 residues in the CDR3. CDR3 sequence reads: CASSDKRTGGTGELFF. The CDR3 coding sequence is TGTGCCAGCAGTGATAAACGGACAGGGGGCACCGGGGAGCTGTTTTTT.

This clonotype is classed as medium-sized. This chain uses TRBV7-8 with TRBJ2-5, with D possibly being TRBD2 (7 bases). This CDR3 region has 16 residues. V was cut by 1 base and J by 2 bases, with 14 bases left in between. Germline loops: CDR1 SGHVS, CDR2 FQNEAQ. The CDR3 is CASSLVVGGGQETQYF. In DNA, the CDR3 is TGTGCCAGCAGCTTAGTGGTAGGGGGGGGTCAAGAGACCCAGTACTTC.

This chain's CDR3 is CASSEARQGYGYGYTF. CDR3 nucleotides: TGTGCCAGCAGTGAAGCGCGGCAGGGGTATGGGTATGGCTACACCTTC. The chain links TRBV6-1 to TRBJ1-2, with D possibly being TRBD1 (6 bases). The V end was cut by 0 bases, the J end by 5 bases, with 16 bases between. Germline CDR1 and CDR2: MNHNS and SASEGT. This CDR3 has 16 amino acids.

The J gene is TRBJ2-1, the V gene TRBV12-3 or TRBV12-4; tentatively, D is TRBD1 (6 bases). V dropped 6 bases and J dropped 4 bases, with 16 bases sitting between them. This CDR3 is built from 15 residues. CDR3 residues: CASSSSGTKYNEQFF. The CDR3 bases are TGTGCCAGCAGCTCATCGGGGACAAAATACAATGAGCAGTTCTTC.

This clonotype is labeled medium-sized (0.01 to 0.1%). This CDR3 is CASSRGVSSGTRLDTQYF. The CDR3 DNA sequence: TGTGCCAGCAGCCGGGGGGTCTCTAGCGGGACTCGGTTGGATACGCAGTATTTT. The J gene is TRBJ2-3, the V gene TRBV7-6, with 9 nucleotides matching TRBD2. Germline CDR1 and CDR2: SGHVS and FNYEAQ. J gave up 6 bases and V 5 bases, and 18 bases lay outside the gene matches. This CDR3 has 18 residues. Supplemented by reference TRBV7-6 and TRBJ2-3, the full variable domain reads GAGVSQSPRYKVTKRGQDVALRCDPISGHVSLYWYRQALGQGPEFLTYFNYEAQQDKSGLPNDRFSAERPEGSISTLTIQRTEQRDSAMYRCASSRGVSSGTRLDTQYFGPGTRLTVL.

This sequence joins TRBV12-3 or TRBV12-4 and TRBJ2-2, with unresolved D. CDR3 length: 14 residues. Trimming shortened V by 2 bases and J by 7 bases, and 11 bases separated the two germline ends. In DNA form, the CDR3 reads TGTGCCAGCAGTTTAAGCTCCAGGCACGGGGAGCTGTTTTTT. The encoded protein is CASSLSSRHGELFF.

This clonotype was detected only a few times. The V gene is TRBV12-3 or TRBV12-4, the J gene TRBJ2-1, with D maybe TRBD1 (6 bases). The CDR3 is 14 amino acids. Trimming shortened V by 0 bases and J by 10 bases, and 13 bases separated the two germline ends. DNA of the CDR3: TGTGCCAGCAGTTTAGCACAGGGCTCCTACGAGCAGTTCTTC. This encodes CASSLAQGSYEQFF.

This clonotype was observed a handful of times. This sequence joins TRBV11-1 and TRBJ1-6, with 7 bases fitting TRBD1. V trimming: 4 bases; J trimming: 5 bases; junction bases outside the gene matches: 20. This CDR3 has 20 residues. Germline V gene sequence: CDR1 SGHAT, CDR2 FQDESV (reference sequence). Here the CDR3 DNA reads TGTGCCAGCAGCTACCCCTCGGTTCGAGAGGGGGCATGGAATAATTCACCCCTCCACTTT. Translation gives CASSYPSVREGAWNNSPLHF.

The rearrangement links TRBV6-5 to TRBJ2-5; D remains ambiguous. The DNA end is more similar to TRBJ2-7, so the J call may be wrong. Germline lookup yields CDR1 MNHEY and CDR2 SVGAGI. This CDR3 is 11 amino acids long. The CDR3 loop reads CASSFLAEQYF. DNA for the CDR3: TGTGCCAGCAGTTTTCTGGCCGAGCAGTACTTC.

The rearrangement uses TRBV6-1 and TRBJ2-4, with 7 bases fitting TRBD1. The CDR3 runs to 15 residues. The germline gives CDR1 MNHNS, CDR2 SASEGT. J was trimmed by 4 bases and V by 6 bases; bases with no gene match: 9. The CDR3 DNA reads TGTGCCAGCAGGCCCGACAGGGCCGGGAAAAACATTCAGTACTTC. Its protein product is CASRPDRAGKNIQYF.

V and J are TRBV6-1 and TRBJ2-1, with unresolved D. The CDR3 spans 16 residues. With 2 bases removed from V and 0 bases from J, the gap between germline ends came to 11 bases. Per germline, CDR1 MNHNS and CDR2 SASEGT. The CDR3 DNA follows: TGTGCCAGCAGTGAATCTACTGGTAGCTCCTACAATGAGCAGTTCTTC. It encodes CASSESTGSSYNEQFF.

The chain carries TRBV18 and TRBJ1-1, with a possible D match to TRBD1 (5 bases). CDR1 is KGHSH and CDR2 is LQKENI in the germline V gene. Trimming removed 6 bases from V and 5 bases from J, with 13 bases in between. This CDR3 has 13 residues. As DNA, the CDR3 is TGTGCCAGCTCTTACGGAGAGGGGACTGAAGCTTTCTTT. Amino acids: CASSYGEGTEAFF.

This chain joins TRBV7-2 and TRBJ2-3, with 10 bases fitting TRBD2. CDR1 SGHTA and CDR2 FQGNSA come from the germline V gene. Trimming removed 5 bases from V and 2 bases from J; junction bases left unmatched: 4. This CDR3 contains 15 residues. As DNA, the CDR3 is TGTGCCAGCAGCCCGCTAGCGGGGGCCACAGATACGCAGTATTTT. Translated: CASSPLAGATDTQYF.